The 2 T cell receptor beta chains in this list originate from one sample, sequenced in a study of blood T cell repertoires in COVID-19. Some clones are missing from TCRdb's copy, which holds only in-frame ones; the method was immunoSEQ multiplex PCR. The data show approximately 120,000 clones, with 65% to 85% seen just once and 17% held by the top ten. Sequenced: peripheral blood. Every receptor here comes from a man aged 25 to 45 with COVID-19, enrolled during active disease.

Remarks on this clone: This clone may be a read error of a much larger clone one base away. Other DNA sequences in the sample encode the same CDR3. The chain recombines TRBV4-3 with TRBJ1-1, with no clear D. The CDR3 is made up of 12 amino acids. Germline-derived CDR1 and CDR2 are LGHNA and YSLEER. As DNA, the CDR3 is TGCGCTAGCAGCCAAGTTCCAGCTGAAGCTTTCTTT. Protein: CASSQVPAEAFF.

This chain's CDR3 is CASSFLWGQGTGTGELFF. CDR3 nucleotide sequence: TGTGCCAGCAGCTTCTTATGGGGACAGGGTACTGGGACCGGGGAGCTGTTTTTT. The chain has TRBV7-9 and TRBJ2-2; 9 positions match TRBD1. The CDR3 is 18 amino acids. Per the germline V gene, CDR1 is SEHNR and CDR2 is FQNEAQ (reference sequence). Trimming cost V 3 bases and J 5 bases; bases outside gene matches: 13. The full variable domain, in which reference TRBV7-9 and TRBJ2-2 provide the parts outside the CDR3, is DTGVSQNPRHKITKRGQNVTFRCDPISEHNRLYWYRQTLGQGPEFLTYFQNEAQLEKSRLLSDRFSAERPKGSFSTLEIQRTEQGDSAMYLCASSFLWGQGTGTGELFFGEGSRLTVL.